The 10 T cell receptor beta chains below were found in one sample sequenced in a study of cytomegalovirus exposure and HLA in healthy donors. The primer mix had 60 Vbeta and 13 Jbeta primers. Data came from immunoSEQ multiplex PCR; TCRdb stores just in-frame clones and leaves some out. The table includes roughly 140,000 clones, about three fifths detected once. The sequenced sample was PBMCs. The receptors here all came from a woman aged 25 to 45 in good health and CMV-seropositive.

This chain joins TRBV15 and TRBJ1-2; D may be TRBD1 (5 bases). Germline CDR1 and CDR2: LNHNV and YYDKDF (reference sequence). The CDR3 is made up of 16 amino acids. The V gene lost 2 bases and the J gene lost 3 bases, with 16 bases spanning the gap. Written as DNA, the CDR3 is TGTGCCACCAGCAGACAGAAACCCACAGGCCACTATGGCTACACCTTC. It encodes CATSRQKPTGHYGYTF.

The V call is TRBV27, the J call TRBJ1-5; the D gene is possibly TRBD1 (6 bases). The V and J ends lost 7 bases and 8 bases respectively, with 9 bases between them. The CDR3 is made up of 11 amino acids. Germline-derived CDR1 and CDR2 are MNHEY and SMNVEV (reference sequence). The CDR3 coding sequence is TGTGCCAGCACTCCAGGGGAGCCCCAGCATTTT. Translated: CASTPGEPQHF.

The chain has TRBV19 and TRBJ1-1, with D maybe TRBD1 (5 bases). Trimming shortened V by 1 base and J by 1 base, and 10 bases separated the two germline ends. The V gene's germline CDR1 is LNHDA and CDR2 SQIVND (reference sequence). The CDR3 extends over 15 amino acids. The CDR3 loop reads CASSIGAGPNTEAFF. The DNA of the CDR3 is TGTGCCAGTAGTATAGGGGCAGGGCCGAACACTGAAGCTTTCTTT.

The chain carries TRBV2 and TRBJ1-6; D possibly corresponds to TRBD1 (5 bases). From germline, CDR1 is SNHLY and CDR2 FYNNEI. The CDR3 extends over 14 amino acids. Trimming shortened V by 5 bases and J by 3 bases, and 8 bases separated the two germline ends. CDR3 region: CASSRGLYNSPLHF. In nucleotides, the CDR3 is TGTGCCAGCAGTCGGGGACTCTATAATTCACCCCTCCACTTT.

This rearrangement joins TRBV6-5 to TRBJ1-5, with D possibly matching TRBD1 (5 bases). Germline lookup yields CDR1 MNHEY and CDR2 SVGAGI. The CDR3 sequence is 13 residues long. V lost 7 bases and J 4 bases, leaving 11 bases between the germline ends. CDR3 bases: TGTGCCAGCACAGTCCGGGGGAATCAGCCCCAGCATTTT. It codes for CASTVRGNQPQHF.

This clone was detected a few times. The chain carries TRBV29-1 and TRBJ1-5, with a tentative D call TRBD1 (6 bases). Germline V CDR1 and CDR2: SQVTM, ANQGSEA. The CDR3 is 13 residues long. Trimming removed 6 bases from V and 4 bases from J, with 13 bases in between. The CDR3 sequence is CSVGTGNNQPQHF. The CDR3 coding sequence is TGCAGCGTGGGTACAGGGAATAATCAGCCCCAGCATTTT.

This clone has ten or more counts. V usage is TRBV2 and J usage is TRBJ2-1; D possibly corresponds to TRBD1 (5 bases). Germline V lookup: CDR1 SNHLY, CDR2 FYNNEI. The CDR3 spans 14 residues. V was shortened by 0 bases and J by 7 bases, with 10 bases between the two germline ends. The CDR3 is CASSEASGRNEQFF. The CDR3 coding sequence is TGTGCCAGCAGTGAAGCTTCAGGGCGAAATGAGCAGTTCTTC.

The J gene is TRBJ1-3, the V gene TRBV30; tentatively, D is TRBD1 (6 bases). Trimming stripped 3 bases from V and 4 bases from J, with 13 bases between. The CDR3 covers 14 residues. Germline V gene lookup returns CDR1 GTSNPN and CDR2 SVGIG (reference sequence). The CDR3 sequence is CAWSGDTGGNTIYF. DNA of the CDR3: TGTGCCTGGAGCGGGGACACCGGAGGAAACACCATATATTTT. Supplemented by reference TRBV30 and TRBJ1-3, the full variable domain reads SQTIHQWPATLVQPVGSPLSLECTVEGTSNPNLYWYRQAAGRGLQLLFYSVGIGQISSEVPQNLSASRPQDRQFILSSKKLLLSDSGFYLCAWSGDTGGNTIYFGEGSWLTVV.

The rearrangement uses TRBV5-4 and TRBJ1-1; the D gene is possibly TRBD1 (6 bases). The CDR3 extends over 14 amino acids. Germline V gives CDR1 SGHNT, CDR2 YYREEE (reference sequence). V shed 3 bases and J shed 0 bases, with 9 bases lying between them. CDR3 sequence reads: CASSSGALNTEAFF. For the CDR3, the DNA is TGTGCCAGCAGCTCAGGGGCCCTGAACACTGAAGCTTTCTTT.

This clone was counted only a few times. The genes are TRBV13 and TRBJ2-7; TRBD1 aligns across 11 bases. The J segment lost 5 bases and the V segment lost 2 bases, leaving 8 bases of the junction unmatched. The CDR3 runs to 16 residues. Germline loops: CDR1 PRHDT, CDR2 FYEKMQ (reference sequence). The CDR3 sequence is CASSLLPGQGVDEQYF. DNA for the CDR3: TGTGCCAGCAGCTTACTCCCGGGACAGGGGGTGGACGAGCAGTACTTC.